The source of this TCR beta chain is a study of vaccination effects on CD4 cells after COVID-19. Study at large: Either the BNT162b2 or mRNA-1273 vaccine was given to participants in two doses.

After expansion with viral peptide pools in the ViraFEST assay, antigen-specific CD4+ T cells were sequenced. A 10-day culture period preceded the isolation of CD4+ T cells. None of these healthy vaccinees had been infected with SARS-CoV-2 before vaccination. Supplemented with approximately 10 IU/ml IL-2 and about 10 ug/ml peptides, under 2.5 million PBMC per well were kept in culture. The repertoire was sequenced with immunoSEQ multiplex PCR; TCRdb's copy has only in-frame clones and lacks some. The sample has tens of thousands of clones, 65% to 80% seen once; the top ten hold 2.5% to 3%. Concerning this clone itself: Its antigen is unknown.

The input for sequencing was CD4+ T cells from PBMCs cultured with HCoV-NL63 spike peptides, taken before COVID-19 vaccination. This sequence originates from a human donor who received a COVID-19 vaccine.

The CDR3 protein is CASSPKYRYQETQYF. CDR3 DNA sequence: TGTGCCAGCTCACCGAAGTACAGGTACCAAGAGACCCAGTACTTC. The gene calls are TRBV18 and TRBJ2-5; D perhaps matches TRBD1 (5 bases). CDR3 length equals 15 residues. V lost 3 bases to trimming and J lost 0 bases, with 11 bases between them. CDR1 KGHSH and CDR2 LQKENI come from the germline V gene.